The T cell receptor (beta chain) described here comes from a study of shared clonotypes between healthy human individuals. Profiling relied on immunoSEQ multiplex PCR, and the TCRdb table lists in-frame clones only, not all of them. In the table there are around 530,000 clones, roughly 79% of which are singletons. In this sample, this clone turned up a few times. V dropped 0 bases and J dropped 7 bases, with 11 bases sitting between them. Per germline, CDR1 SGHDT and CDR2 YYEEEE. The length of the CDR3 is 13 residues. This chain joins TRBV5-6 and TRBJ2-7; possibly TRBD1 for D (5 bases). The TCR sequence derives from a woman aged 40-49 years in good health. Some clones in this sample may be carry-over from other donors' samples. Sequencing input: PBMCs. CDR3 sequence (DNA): TGTGCCAGCAGCTTGGGGTCAGGGCAGGAGCAGTACTTC. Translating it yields CASSLGSGQEQYF.